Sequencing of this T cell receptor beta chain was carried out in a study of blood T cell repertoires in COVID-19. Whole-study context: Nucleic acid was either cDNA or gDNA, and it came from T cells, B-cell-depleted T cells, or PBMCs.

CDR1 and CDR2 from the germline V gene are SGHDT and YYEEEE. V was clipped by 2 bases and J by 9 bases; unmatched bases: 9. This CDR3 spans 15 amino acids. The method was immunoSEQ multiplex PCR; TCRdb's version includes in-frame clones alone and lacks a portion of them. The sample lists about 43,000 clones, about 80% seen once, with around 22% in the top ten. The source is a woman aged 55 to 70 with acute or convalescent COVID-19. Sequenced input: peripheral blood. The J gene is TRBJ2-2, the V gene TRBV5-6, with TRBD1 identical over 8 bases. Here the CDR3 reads CASSFGQGRGRELFF. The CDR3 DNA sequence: TGTGCCAGCAGCTTCGGACAGGGACGGGGTAGGGAGCTGTTTTTT.